This paragraph reports one T cell receptor beta chain. What it binds is unknown. This sample stems from a study of STAT5B mutations in CD4+ large granular lymphocyte leukemia. About the research overall: Among healthy controls, a particular HLA allele went with more CDR3 'QG' motifs. Whole-study findings and limits: About 26% of private leukemic clonotypes occurred rarely in other patients' non-leukemic repertoires.

This was a survey-level run. The authors' processing: Productive clonotypes were detectable down to 2.59 x 10-5 frequency. Here immunoSEQ multiplex PCR was the method, and the copy in TCRdb shows in-frame clones only, minus some. V and J calls and clone size follow that table, whereas D and trimming were derived from the DNA. The data contain tens of thousands of clones, 80% to 90% of them singletons. V was cut by 0 bases and J by 7 bases, with 4 bases left in between. This CDR3 is built from 11 residues. Germline V gene sequence: CDR1 SGHRS, CDR2 YFSETQ. This chain connects TRBV5-1 to TRBJ2-5; D is unclear. The TCR sequence derives from a human donor in good health. The sequencing sample was made of CD4+ T cells from blood buffy coats. CDR3: CASSLGGTQYF. CDR3 coding DNA: TGCGCCAGCAGCTTGGGGGGGACCCAGTACTTC.